The T cell receptor (beta chain) under discussion was sequenced for a study of T cells in Graves' hyperthyroidism and ophthalmopathy. Study findings and constraints: The model identified upcoming ophthalmopathy a median approximately six months ahead of onset.

Diagnoses used clinical symptoms, serum thyroxine and TRAb, thyroid ultrasound and orbital computed tomography. Any symptoms of ophthalmopathy came after the first hyperthyroidism diagnosis, from which the blood sample dates. Amplification yielded TCR beta CDR3 regions, with RNA transcripts as the source. In the first-round RT-PCR of the TCR CDR3, the HTBI primer set was used. TCRdb passed the multiplex PCR reads through MiXCR, listing each CDR3 protein once. This table holds roughly 250,000 distinct CDR3 sequences, about 15% found once. Germline V lookup: CDR1 SGHRS, CDR2 YFSETQ. V was shortened by 1 base and J by 0 bases, with 6 bases between the two germline ends. The CDR3 contains 14 residues. There are many counts of this clonotype. The antigen remains unidentified.

Source material: blood. The chain employs TRBV5-1 and TRBJ2-3; D is unclear. The clonotype comes from a woman aged 40 to 50 with Graves' hyperthyroidism that later progressed to Graves' ophthalmopathy. CDR3 in DNA: TGCGCCAGCAGCTTGTTGGCAAGCACAGATACGCAGTATTTT. Translated: CASSLLASTDTQYF.